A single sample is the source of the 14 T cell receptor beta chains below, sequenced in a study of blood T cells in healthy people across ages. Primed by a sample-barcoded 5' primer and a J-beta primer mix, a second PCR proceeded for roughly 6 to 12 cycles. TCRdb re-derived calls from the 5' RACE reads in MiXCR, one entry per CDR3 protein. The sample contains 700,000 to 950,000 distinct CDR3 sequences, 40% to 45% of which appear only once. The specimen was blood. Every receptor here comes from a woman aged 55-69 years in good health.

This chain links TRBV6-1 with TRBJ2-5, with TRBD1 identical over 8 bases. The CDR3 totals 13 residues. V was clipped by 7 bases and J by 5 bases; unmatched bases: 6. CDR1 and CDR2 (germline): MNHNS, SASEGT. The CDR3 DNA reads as TGTGCCAGCACCCAGGGGGCAGGCGAGACCCAGTACTTC. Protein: CASTQGAGETQYF.

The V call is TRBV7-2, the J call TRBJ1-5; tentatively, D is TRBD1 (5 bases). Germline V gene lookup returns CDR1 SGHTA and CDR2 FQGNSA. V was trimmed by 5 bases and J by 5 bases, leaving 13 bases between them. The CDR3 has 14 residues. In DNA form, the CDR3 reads TGTGCCAGCAGCCCCGGTGGGGGGTATCAGCCCCAGCATTTT. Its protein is CASSPGGGYQPQHF.

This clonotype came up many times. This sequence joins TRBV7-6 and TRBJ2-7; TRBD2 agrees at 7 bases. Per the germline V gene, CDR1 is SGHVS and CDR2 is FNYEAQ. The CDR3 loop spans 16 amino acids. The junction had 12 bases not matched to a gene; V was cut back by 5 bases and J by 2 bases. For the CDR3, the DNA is TGTGCCAGCAGCCTTCCGGGAGGCCGAGGACCCTACGAGCAGTACTTC. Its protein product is CASSLPGGRGPYEQYF.

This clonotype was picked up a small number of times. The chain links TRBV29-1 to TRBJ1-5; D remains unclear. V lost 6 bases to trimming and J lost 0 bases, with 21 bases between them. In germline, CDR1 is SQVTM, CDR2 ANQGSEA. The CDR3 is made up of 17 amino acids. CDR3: CSVRARVRRYSNQPQHF. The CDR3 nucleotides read TGCAGCGTACGGGCGAGGGTCAGGCGTTATAGCAATCAGCCCCAGCATTTT.

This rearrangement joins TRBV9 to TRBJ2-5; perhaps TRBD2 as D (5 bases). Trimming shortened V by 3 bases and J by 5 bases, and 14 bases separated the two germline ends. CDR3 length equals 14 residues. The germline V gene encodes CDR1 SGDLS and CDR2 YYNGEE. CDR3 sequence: CASSAGIFGETQYF. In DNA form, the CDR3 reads TGTGCCAGCAGCGCCGGGATATTTGGCGAGACCCAGTACTTC.

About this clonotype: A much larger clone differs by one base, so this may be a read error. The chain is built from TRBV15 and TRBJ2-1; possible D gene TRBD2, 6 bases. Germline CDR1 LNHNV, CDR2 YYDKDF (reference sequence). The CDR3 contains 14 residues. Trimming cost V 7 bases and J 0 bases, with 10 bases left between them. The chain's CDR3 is CATNRDSSYNEQFF. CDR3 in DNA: TGTGCCACCAACCGGGACTCCTCCTACAATGAGCAGTTCTTC.

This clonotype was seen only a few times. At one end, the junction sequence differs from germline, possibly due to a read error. The CDR3 sequence is CASSEVGPQETQYF. In DNA, the CDR3 is TGTGCTAGCAGCGAGGTGGGACCCCAAGAGACCCAGTACTTC. The chain recombines TRBV7-7 with TRBJ2-5, with D possibly called TRBD1 or TRBD2 (5 bases each). There are 14 residues in the CDR3. CDR1 is SSHAT, CDR2 FNYEAQ, per germline (reference sequence).

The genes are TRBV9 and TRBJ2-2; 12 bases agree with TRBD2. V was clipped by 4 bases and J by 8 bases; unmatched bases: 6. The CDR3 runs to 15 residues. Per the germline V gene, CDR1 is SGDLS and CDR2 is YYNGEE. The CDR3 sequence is CASSSSGRAHGELFF. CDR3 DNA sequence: TGTGCCAGCAGCTCTAGCGGGAGGGCCCATGGGGAGCTGTTTTTT.

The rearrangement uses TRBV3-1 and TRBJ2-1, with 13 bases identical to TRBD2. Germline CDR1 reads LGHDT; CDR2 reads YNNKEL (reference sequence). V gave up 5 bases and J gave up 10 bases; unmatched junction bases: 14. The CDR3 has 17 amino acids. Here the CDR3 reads CASSSTWTSGSTGEQFF. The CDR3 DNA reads TGTGCCAGCAGCTCCACGTGGACTAGCGGGAGCACAGGGGAGCAGTTCTTC.

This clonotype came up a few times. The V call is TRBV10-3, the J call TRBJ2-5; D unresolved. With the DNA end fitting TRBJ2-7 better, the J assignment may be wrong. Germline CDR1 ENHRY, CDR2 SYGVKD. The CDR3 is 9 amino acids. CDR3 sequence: CAIGSEQYF. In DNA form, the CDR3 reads TGTGCCATTGGGTCCGAGCAGTACTTC.

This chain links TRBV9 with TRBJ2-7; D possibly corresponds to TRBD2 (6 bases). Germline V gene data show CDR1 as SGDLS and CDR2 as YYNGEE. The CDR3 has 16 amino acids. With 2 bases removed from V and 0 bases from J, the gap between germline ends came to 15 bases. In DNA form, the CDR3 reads TGTGCCAGCAGCGTCGGGGGACTCCAGAGCTCCTACGAGCAGTACTTC. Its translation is CASSVGGLQSSYEQYF. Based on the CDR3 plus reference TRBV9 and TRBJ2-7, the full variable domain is DSGVTQTPKHLITATGQRVTLRCSPRSGDLSVYWYQQSLDQGLQFLIQYYNGEERAKGNILERFSAQQFPDLHSELNLSSLELGDSALYFCASSVGGLQSSYEQYFGPGTRLTVT.

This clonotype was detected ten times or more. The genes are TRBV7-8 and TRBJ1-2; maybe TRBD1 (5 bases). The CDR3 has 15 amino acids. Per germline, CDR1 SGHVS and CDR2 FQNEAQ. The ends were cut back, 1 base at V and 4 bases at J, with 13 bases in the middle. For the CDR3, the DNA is TGTGCCAGCAGCTTAGGGGGGAGCACAAGCTATGGCTACACCTTC. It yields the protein CASSLGGSTSYGYTF.

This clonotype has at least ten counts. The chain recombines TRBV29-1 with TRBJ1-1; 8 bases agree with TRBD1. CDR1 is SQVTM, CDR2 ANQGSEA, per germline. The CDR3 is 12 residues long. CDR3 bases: TGCAGTGTTAGACAGGGGAATACTGAAGCTTTCTTT. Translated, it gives CSVRQGNTEAFF.

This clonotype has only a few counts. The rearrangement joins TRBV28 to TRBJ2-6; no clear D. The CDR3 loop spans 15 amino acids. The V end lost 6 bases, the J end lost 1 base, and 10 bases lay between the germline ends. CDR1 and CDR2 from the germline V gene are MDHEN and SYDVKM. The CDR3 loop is CASSSLLSGANVLTF. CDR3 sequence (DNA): TGTGCCAGCAGCTCTTTGTTGTCTGGGGCCAACGTCCTGACTTTC.